Listed here are 7 T cell receptor beta chains from one sample, sequenced in a study of cytomegalovirus exposure and HLA in healthy donors. PCR employed 60 Vbeta and 13 Jbeta primers. The repertoire was sequenced with immunoSEQ multiplex PCR; TCRdb's copy has only in-frame clones and lacks some. The top ten hold about 0.24% of the sample, which has 150,000 to 200,000 clones, more than 85% seen once. Input material: PBMCs. The receptors stem from a girl in the first two years of life in good health and CMV-seronegative.

The chain recombines TRBV2 with TRBJ2-7; 9 nucleotides match TRBD1. After removal of 8 bases from V and 6 bases from J, the junction contained 8 bases not matched to a gene. The CDR3 runs to 13 residues. Germline CDR1 reads SNHLY; CDR2 reads FYNNEI. CDR3 coding DNA: TGTGCCAGCCTCCGGGACAGGGACAGCGAGCAGTACTTC. Residues: CASLRDRDSEQYF.

The table lists this clone with a few counts. This chain connects TRBV29-1 to TRBJ2-1; possibly TRBD1 for D (5 bases). From germline, CDR1 is SQVTM and CDR2 ANQGSEA. This CDR3 is 13 amino acids long. Trimming stripped 3 bases from V and 7 bases from J, with 13 bases between. CDR3 residues: CSVDRGYRNEQFF. The CDR3 DNA is TGCAGCGTTGATAGGGGCTATCGGAATGAGCAGTTCTTC.

The chain recombines TRBV27 with TRBJ2-1; a possible D gene is TRBD2 (6 bases). V dropped 8 bases and J dropped 2 bases, with 10 bases sitting between them. This CDR3 contains 13 residues. The germline V gene encodes CDR1 MNHEY and CDR2 SMNVEV (reference sequence). CDR3 protein: CASRPSAYNEQFF. CDR3 nucleotide sequence: TGTGCCAGCCGACCTAGCGCCTACAATGAGCAGTTCTTC.

The rearrangement joins TRBV5-1 to TRBJ2-1; TRBD1 matches at 8 bases. Germline-derived CDR1 and CDR2 are SGHRS and YFSETQ. Losses at the gene ends were 4 bases for V and 3 bases for J; bases not matched to a gene: 15. This CDR3 comprises 18 residues. This CDR3 is CASSVLSLGTGIYNEQFF. CDR3 coding DNA: TGCGCCAGCAGCGTTCTTAGCCTTGGGACAGGAATCTACAATGAGCAGTTCTTC.

V gene TRBV9 combines with J gene TRBJ2-5; 8 nucleotides line up with TRBD2. Germline CDR1 reads SGDLS; CDR2 reads YYNGEE. The CDR3 runs 16 residues. Trimming removed 0 bases from V and 5 bases from J; junction bases left unmatched: 9. The CDR3 here is CASSVGSGSGGETQYF. The CDR3 DNA follows: TGTGCCAGCAGCGTAGGGAGCGGGAGTGGGGGGGAGACCCAGTACTTC.

This chain links TRBV19 with TRBJ1-2; tentatively, D is TRBD1 (5 bases). The CDR3 has 15 amino acids. V shed 7 bases and J shed 4 bases, with 19 bases lying between them. Germline values: CDR1 LNHDA, CDR2 SQIVND (reference sequence). CDR3 residues: CASKDGNTGSYGYTF. For the CDR3, the DNA is TGTGCCAGTAAGGATGGGAACACAGGAAGCTATGGCTACACCTTC.

This rearrangement joins TRBV19 to TRBJ1-2; D is uncertain. The CDR3 is made up of 14 amino acids. The germline CDR1 and CDR2 sequences are LNHDA and SQIVND (reference sequence). V gave up 2 bases and J gave up 1 base, with 8 bases separating them. The CDR3 bases are TGTGCCAGTAGTATATCGCAGGATAACTATGGCTACACCTTC. This sequence encodes CASSISQDNYGYTF.